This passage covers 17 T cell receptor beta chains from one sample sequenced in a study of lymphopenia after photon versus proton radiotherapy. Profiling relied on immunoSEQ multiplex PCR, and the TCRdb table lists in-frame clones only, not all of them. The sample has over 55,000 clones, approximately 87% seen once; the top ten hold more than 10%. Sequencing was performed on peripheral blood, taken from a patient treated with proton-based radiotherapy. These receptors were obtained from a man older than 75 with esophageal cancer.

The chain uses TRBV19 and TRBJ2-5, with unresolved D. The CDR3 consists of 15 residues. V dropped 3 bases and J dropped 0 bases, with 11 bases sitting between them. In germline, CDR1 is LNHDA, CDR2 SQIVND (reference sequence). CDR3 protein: CASSIDLTHQETQYF. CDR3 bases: TGTGCCAGTAGTATTGACTTAACGCACCAAGAGACCCAGTACTTC.

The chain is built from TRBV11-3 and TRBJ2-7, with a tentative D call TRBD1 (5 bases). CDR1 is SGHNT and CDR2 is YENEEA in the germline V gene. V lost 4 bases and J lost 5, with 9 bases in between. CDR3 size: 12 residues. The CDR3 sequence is CASSSGYHEQYF. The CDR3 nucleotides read TGTGCCAGCAGCTCAGGGTACCACGAGCAGTACTTC.

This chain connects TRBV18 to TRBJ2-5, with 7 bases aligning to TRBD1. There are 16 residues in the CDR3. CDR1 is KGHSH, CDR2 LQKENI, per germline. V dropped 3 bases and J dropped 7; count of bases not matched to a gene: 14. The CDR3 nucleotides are TGTGCCAGCTCACCTTTCGAGGGGGCGCGATCCGGGACCCAGTACTTC. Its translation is CASSPFEGARSGTQYF. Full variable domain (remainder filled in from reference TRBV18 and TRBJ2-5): NAGVMQNPRHLVRRRGQEARLRCSPMKGHSHVYWYRQLPEEGLKFMVYLQKENIIDESGMPKERFSAEFPKEGPSILRIQQVVRGDSAAYFCASSPFEGARSGTQYFGPGTRLLVL.

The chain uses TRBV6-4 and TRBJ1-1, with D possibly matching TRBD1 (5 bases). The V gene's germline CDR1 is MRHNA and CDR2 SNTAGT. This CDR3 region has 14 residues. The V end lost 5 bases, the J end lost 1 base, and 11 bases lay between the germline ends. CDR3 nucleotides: TGTGCCAGCAGTCCCGGCGGACAGAACACTGAAGCTTTCTTT. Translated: CASSPGGQNTEAFF.

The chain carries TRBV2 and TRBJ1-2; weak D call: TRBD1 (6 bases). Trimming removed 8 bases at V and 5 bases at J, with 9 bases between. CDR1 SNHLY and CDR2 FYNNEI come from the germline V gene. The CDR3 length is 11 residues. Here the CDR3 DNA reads TGTGCCAGCGGGCAGGGGTATGGCTACACCTTC. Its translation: CASGQGYGYTF.

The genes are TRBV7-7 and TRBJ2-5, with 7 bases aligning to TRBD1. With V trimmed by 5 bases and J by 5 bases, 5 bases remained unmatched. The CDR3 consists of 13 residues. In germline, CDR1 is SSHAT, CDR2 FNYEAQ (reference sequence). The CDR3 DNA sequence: TGTGCCAGCAGCCCCGGGACAGCGGAGACCCAGTACTTC. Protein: CASSPGTAETQYF.

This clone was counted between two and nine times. The CDR3 spells CASSYPSTDTQYF. Written as DNA, the CDR3 is TGTGCCAGCAGTTACCCTAGCACAGATACGCAGTATTTT. The V and J genes are TRBV6-5 and TRBJ2-3; D uncertain. Germline V gene sequence: CDR1 MNHEY, CDR2 SVGAGI. CDR3 length: 13 amino acids. V was cut by 2 bases and J by 0 bases, with 3 bases left in between.

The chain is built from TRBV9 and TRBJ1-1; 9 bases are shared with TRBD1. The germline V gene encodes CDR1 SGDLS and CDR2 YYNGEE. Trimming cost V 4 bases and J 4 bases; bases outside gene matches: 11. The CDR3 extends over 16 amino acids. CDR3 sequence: CASSPPPGQGFTEAFF. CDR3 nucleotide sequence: TGTGCCAGCAGCCCTCCCCCGGGACAGGGTTTCACTGAAGCTTTCTTT. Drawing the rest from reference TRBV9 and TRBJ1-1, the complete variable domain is DSGVTQTPKHLITATGQRVTLRCSPRSGDLSVYWYQQSLDQGLQFLIQYYNGEERAKGNILERFSAQQFPDLHSELNLSSLELGDSALYFCASSPPPGQGFTEAFFGQGTRLTVV.

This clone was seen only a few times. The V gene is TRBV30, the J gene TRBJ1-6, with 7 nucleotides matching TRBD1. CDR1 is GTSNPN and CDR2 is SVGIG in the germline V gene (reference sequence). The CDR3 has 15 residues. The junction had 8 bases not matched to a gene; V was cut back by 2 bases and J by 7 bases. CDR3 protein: CAWSRKGGLNSPLHF. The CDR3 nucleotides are TGTGCCTGGAGTCGTAAAGGGGGCCTCAATTCACCCCTCCACTTT.

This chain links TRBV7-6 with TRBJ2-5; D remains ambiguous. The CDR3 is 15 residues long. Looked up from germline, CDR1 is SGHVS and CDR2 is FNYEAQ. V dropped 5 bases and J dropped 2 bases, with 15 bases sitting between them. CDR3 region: CASSHPSSEQETQYF. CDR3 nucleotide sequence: TGTGCCAGCAGCCACCCATCGAGCGAACAAGAGACCCAGTACTTC. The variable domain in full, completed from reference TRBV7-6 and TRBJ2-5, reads GAGVSQSPRYKVTKRGQDVALRCDPISGHVSLYWYRQALGQGPEFLTYFNYEAQQDKSGLPNDRFSAERPEGSISTLTIQRTEQRDSAMYRCASSHPSSEQETQYFGPGTRLLVL.

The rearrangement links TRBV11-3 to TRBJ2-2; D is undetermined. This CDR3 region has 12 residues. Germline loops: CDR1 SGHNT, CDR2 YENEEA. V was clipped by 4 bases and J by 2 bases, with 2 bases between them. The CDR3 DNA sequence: TGTGCCAGCAGCTCCAACACCGGGGAGCTGTTTTTT. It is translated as CASSSNTGELFF.

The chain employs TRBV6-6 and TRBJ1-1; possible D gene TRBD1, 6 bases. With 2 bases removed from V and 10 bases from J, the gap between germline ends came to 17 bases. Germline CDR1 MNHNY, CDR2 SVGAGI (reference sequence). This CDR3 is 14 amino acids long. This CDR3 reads CASSYLYVRGAAFF. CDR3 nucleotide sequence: TGTGCCAGCAGTTACCTTTATGTGCGGGGGGCAGCTTTCTTT.

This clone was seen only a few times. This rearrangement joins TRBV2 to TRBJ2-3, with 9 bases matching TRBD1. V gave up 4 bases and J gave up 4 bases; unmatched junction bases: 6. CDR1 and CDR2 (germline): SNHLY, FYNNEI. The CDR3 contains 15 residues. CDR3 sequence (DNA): TGTGCCAGCAGTGCAAACAGGGGGCGAGCAGATACGCAGTATTTT. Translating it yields CASSANRGRADTQYF. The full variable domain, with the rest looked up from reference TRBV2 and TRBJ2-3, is EPEVTQTPSHQVTQMGQEVILRCVPISNHLYFYWYRQILGQKVEFLVSFYNNEISEKSEIFDDQFSVERPDGSNFTLKIRSTKLEDSAMYFCASSANRGRADTQYFGPGTRLTVL.

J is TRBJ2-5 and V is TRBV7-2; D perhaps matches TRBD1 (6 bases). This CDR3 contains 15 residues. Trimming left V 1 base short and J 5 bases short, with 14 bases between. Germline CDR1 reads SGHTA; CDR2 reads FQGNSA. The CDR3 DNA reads TGTGCCAGCAGCTTAGGGAGGACAGACGAGGAGACCCAGTACTTC. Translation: CASSLGRTDEETQYF.

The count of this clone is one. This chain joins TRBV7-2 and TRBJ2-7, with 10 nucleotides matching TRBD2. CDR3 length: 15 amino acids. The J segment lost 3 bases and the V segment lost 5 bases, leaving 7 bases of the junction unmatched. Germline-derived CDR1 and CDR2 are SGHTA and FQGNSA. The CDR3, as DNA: TGTGCCAGCAGCCCTACTAGCGGGACACTCTACGAGCAGTACTTC. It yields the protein CASSPTSGTLYEQYF.

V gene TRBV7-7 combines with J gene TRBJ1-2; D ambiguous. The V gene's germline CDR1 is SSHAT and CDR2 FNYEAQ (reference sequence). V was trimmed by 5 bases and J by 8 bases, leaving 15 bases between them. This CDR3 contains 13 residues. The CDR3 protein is CASSPDGLGGYTF. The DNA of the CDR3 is TGTGCCAGCAGCCCGGACGGCCTGGGGGGCTACACCTTC.

CDR3 residues: CASSQNSRGLKTF. As DNA, the CDR3 is TGCGCCAGCAGCCAAAATTCTCGGGGCCTCAAGACCTTC. The chain couples TRBV4-3 to TRBJ1-2; possible D gene TRBD1, 5 bases. The CDR3 runs to 13 residues. The germline V gene has CDR1 LGHNA and CDR2 YSLEER. Trimming pared 2 bases from V and 14 bases from J, leaving 18 bases between.